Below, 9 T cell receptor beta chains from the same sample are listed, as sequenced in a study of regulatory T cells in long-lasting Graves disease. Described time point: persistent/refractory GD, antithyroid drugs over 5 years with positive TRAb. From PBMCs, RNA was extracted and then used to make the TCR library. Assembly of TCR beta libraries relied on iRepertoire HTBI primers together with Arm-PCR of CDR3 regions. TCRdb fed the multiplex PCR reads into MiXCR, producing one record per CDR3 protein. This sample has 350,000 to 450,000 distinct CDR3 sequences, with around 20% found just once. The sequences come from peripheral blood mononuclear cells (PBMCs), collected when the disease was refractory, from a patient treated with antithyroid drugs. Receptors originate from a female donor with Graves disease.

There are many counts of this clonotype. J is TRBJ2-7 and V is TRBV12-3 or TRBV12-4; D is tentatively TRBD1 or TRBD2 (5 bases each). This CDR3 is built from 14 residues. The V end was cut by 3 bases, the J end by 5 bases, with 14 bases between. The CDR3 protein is CASSFRQGENEQYF. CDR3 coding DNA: TGTGCCAGCAGTTTCCGGCAGGGAGAGAACGAGCAGTACTTC.

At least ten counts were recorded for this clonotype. CDR3 DNA: TGTGCCAGCAGTTGGACAGCGAACCAGCCCCAGCATTTT. Amino acids: CASSWTANQPQHF. V and J are TRBV27 and TRBJ1-5; tentatively, D is TRBD1 (6 bases). The germline V and J ends were trimmed by 4 bases and 7 bases, with 11 bases remaining between them. This CDR3 region has 13 residues. Germline CDR1 MNHEY, CDR2 SMNVEV (reference sequence).

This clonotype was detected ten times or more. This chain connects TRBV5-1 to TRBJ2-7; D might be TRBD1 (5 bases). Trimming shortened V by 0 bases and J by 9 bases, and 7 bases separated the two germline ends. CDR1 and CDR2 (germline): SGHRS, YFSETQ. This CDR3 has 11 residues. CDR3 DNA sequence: TGCGCCAGCAGCTTGGAGGGGCGGCAGTACTTC. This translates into CASSLEGRQYF.

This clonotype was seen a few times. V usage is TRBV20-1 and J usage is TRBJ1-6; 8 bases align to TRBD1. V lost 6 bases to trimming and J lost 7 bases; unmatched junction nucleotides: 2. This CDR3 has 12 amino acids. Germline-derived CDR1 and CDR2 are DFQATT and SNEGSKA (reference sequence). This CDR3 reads CSARQGNSPLHF. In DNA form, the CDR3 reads TGCAGTGCACGACAGGGGAATTCACCCCTCCACTTT.

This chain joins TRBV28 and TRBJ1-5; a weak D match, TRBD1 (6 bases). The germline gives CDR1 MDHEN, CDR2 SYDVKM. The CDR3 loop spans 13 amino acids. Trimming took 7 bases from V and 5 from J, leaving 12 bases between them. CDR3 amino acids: CASKMGGDQPQHF. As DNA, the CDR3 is TGTGCCAGCAAAATGGGGGGCGATCAGCCCCAGCATTTT.

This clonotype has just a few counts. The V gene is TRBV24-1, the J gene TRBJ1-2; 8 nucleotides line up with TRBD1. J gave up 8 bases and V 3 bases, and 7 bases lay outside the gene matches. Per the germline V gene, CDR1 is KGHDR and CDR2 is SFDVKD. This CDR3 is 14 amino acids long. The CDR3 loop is CATSDTGQGDGYTF. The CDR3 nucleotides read TGTGCCACCAGTGATACCGGACAGGGCGACGGCTACACCTTC.

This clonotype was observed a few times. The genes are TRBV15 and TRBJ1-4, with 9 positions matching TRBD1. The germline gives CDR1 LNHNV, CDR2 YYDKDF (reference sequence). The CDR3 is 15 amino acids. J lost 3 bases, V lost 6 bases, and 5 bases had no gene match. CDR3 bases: TGTGCCACCAGGGACAGGGGCTCAGCTAATGAAAAACTGTTTTTT. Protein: CATRDRGSANEKLFF.

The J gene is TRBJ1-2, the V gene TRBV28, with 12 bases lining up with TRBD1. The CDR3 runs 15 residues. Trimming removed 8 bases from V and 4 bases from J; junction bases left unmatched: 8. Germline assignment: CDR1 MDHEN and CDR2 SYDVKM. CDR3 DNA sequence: TGTGCCAGCTCCGGGACAGGGGGCGCCTTCTATGGCTACACCTTC. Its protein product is CASSGTGGAFYGYTF.

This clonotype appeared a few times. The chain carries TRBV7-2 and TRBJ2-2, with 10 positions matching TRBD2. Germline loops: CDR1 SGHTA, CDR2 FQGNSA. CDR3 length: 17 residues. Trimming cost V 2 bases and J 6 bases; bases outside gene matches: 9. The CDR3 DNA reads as TGTGCCAGCAGCTTATATCCTAGCGGGAGCGGGTCCGGGGAGCTGTTTTTT. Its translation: CASSLYPSGSGSGELFF.